This T cell receptor beta chain comes out of a study of T cell repertoires in cytomegalovirus infection. Study details: Recently identified HLA-C-restricted CMV epitopes were used, and well-studied HLA-B-restricted CMV epitopes were used as well. Broader study findings: The ex vivo response was dominated by HLA-C-restricted CMV-specific TCR beta clonotypes.

Comments on this clonotype: What it binds is not known.

TCRdb independently ran MiXCR on the reads; one entry per CDR3 protein. The table has approximately 300,000 distinct CDR3 sequences, just under 30% seen once. The CDR3 covers 12 residues. CDR1 is LNHDA, CDR2 SQIVND, per germline (reference sequence). The V end lost 2 bases, the J end lost 8 bases, and 9 bases lay between the germline ends. The V call is TRBV19, the J call TRBJ1-2; D perhaps matches TRBD1 (6 bases). Sequencing was performed on cultured PBMCs, taken from culture after CMV antigen stimulation. The sequence came from a human donor in good health (CMV status not recorded). Some clones in this sample may be carry-over from other donors' samples. CDR3 amino acids: CASSILRGGYTF. In DNA form, the CDR3 reads TGTGCCAGTAGTATACTCAGGGGCGGCTACACCTTC.